The 8 T cell receptor beta chains below come from one sample, sequenced in a study of blood T cell repertoires in COVID-19. Produced via immunoSEQ multiplex PCR; TCRdb's table is partial and in-frame only. The top ten hold approximately 15% of the sample, which has roughly 190,000 clones, approximately 79% seen once. Sequenced: peripheral blood. The receptors shown here come from a man in his thirties or forties with active or convalescent COVID-19.

The chain is built from TRBV30 and TRBJ2-7; no firm D call. V shed 6 bases and J shed 0 bases, with 12 bases lying between them. The CDR3 length is 13 residues. The germline V gene encodes CDR1 GTSNPN and CDR2 SVGIG (reference sequence). CDR3 region: CACKDFTSYEQYF. The CDR3 region has the DNA TGTGCCTGTAAAGACTTTACCTCCTACGAGCAGTACTTC.

The CDR3 is CASRPVAGGNTEAFF. CDR3 bases: TGTGCCAGCAGGCCAGTCGCCGGGGGTAACACTGAAGCTTTCTTT. The chain recombines TRBV6-5 with TRBJ1-1, with a possible D match to TRBD1 (5 bases). Looked up from germline, CDR1 is MNHEY and CDR2 is SVGAGI. The CDR3 length is 15 residues. V was pared by 6 bases and J by 2 bases, with 16 bases between.

V is TRBV7-4 and J is TRBJ1-5; D uncertain. Looked up from germline, CDR1 is SGHVT and CDR2 is SQSDAQ. This CDR3 has 10 residues. Trimming shortened V by 7 bases and J by 13 bases, and 11 bases separated the two germline ends. The CDR3: CASTPAGQHF. DNA of the CDR3: TGTGCCAGCACCCCGGCGGGGCAGCATTTT.

The chain links TRBV4-1 to TRBJ1-2; 7 nucleotides align to TRBD1. The CDR3 has 16 residues. The trim removed 0 bases at V and 5 bases at J, leaving 9 bases unmatched. Germline values: CDR1 MGHRA, CDR2 YSYEKL. Here the CDR3 reads CASSQEQQGFAYGYTF. In DNA form, the CDR3 reads TGCGCCAGCAGCCAAGAACAACAGGGGTTCGCTTATGGCTACACCTTC.

This chain links TRBV29-1 with TRBJ1-5; D gene unclear. The V gene lost 7 bases and the J gene lost 3 bases, with 10 bases spanning the gap. CDR3 length equals 12 residues. Germline CDR1 reads SQVTM; CDR2 reads ANQGSEA. The chain's CDR3 is CSASEPNQPQHF. In nucleotides, the CDR3 is TGCAGCGCGTCTGAGCCCAATCAGCCCCAGCATTTT.

This chain links TRBV5-1 with TRBJ2-5; 11 nucleotides agree with TRBD2. J gave up 5 bases and V 0 bases, and 6 bases lay outside the gene matches. Looked up from germline, CDR1 is SGHRS and CDR2 is YFSETQ. The CDR3 runs to 16 residues. This chain's CDR3 is CASSLALAGGAETQYF. The CDR3 region has the DNA TGCGCCAGCAGCTTGGCCCTAGCGGGAGGAGCGGAGACCCAGTACTTC.

The chain joins TRBV6-5 to TRBJ2-3, with TRBD2 matching over 8 bases. The CDR3 runs to 13 residues. Germline V CDR1 and CDR2: MNHEY, SVGAGI. Trimming removed 4 bases from V and 4 bases from J; junction bases left unmatched: 1. Here the CDR3 reads CASSLTSADTQYF. The CDR3 DNA sequence: TGTGCCAGCAGTTTGACTAGCGCAGATACGCAGTATTTT.

The chain links TRBV5-1 to TRBJ2-7; D perhaps matches TRBD1 (7 bases). Germline assignment: CDR1 SGHRS and CDR2 YFSETQ. This CDR3 has 14 residues. As DNA, the CDR3 is TGCGCCAACAGCTTGGGTGATCAGGGGGGCGAGCAGTACGTC. Protein sequence: CANSLGDQGGEQYV.